One T cell receptor (beta chain) is described in this entry. Its antigen is unknown. Base qualities are not provided; no much larger clone lies one nucleotide away. Participants were included only if at least one PBMC sample before ART initiation and at least two post-ART samples were available. Every participant with HIV received treatment in the United States of America. Before DNA extraction, cryopreserved samples of roughly 0.95-10 million PBMC were thawed and washed. At the time of the earliest PBMC sample, participants with HIV were aged between roughly 20 and 60 years. Each participant contributed PBMC samples from 1-4 timepoints before ART initiation and 2-8 timepoints after ART initiation, with a median of 7 samples. For every participant, serial HIV viral load, CD4+ T-cell count, ART history and demographic data were obtained. Using a Qiagen kit on a QIAcube, genomic DNA was extracted from unsorted PBMC, with samples processed in batches of 12.

These data originate in a study of long-term antiretroviral therapy in people with HIV (dated by TCRdb to about 2022). Some background on the complete study: The earliest samples were collected roughly a decade before the 2015 WHO recommendation for immediate ART, at a time when ART was usually postponed until CD4 counts fell. No cross-contamination during QIAcube processing was shown when test extractions of a monoclonal T-cell line were performed alongside about 30 polyclonal samples. Of the 30 or so participants with HIV, 10 to 11 were female. A total of some 200 cryopreserved PBMC samples came from 25 to 30 adults with confirmed HIV infection and were collected serially over a mean of roughly six years (range 1-12). Whether ART initiation and durable HIV suppression were associated with changes in peripheral blood TRB repertoire composition and diversity was tested in a retrospective serial study.

Sequencing of the TRB variable region was done with the immunoSEQ hsTCRB v3.0 assay at survey level resolution. The targeted TRB sequencing depth was roughly 40,000-50,000 T-cell genomes per sample. TRB libraries were pooled and sequenced on an Illumina MiSeq using a v3 150-cycle kit. As for how the authors treated the data: Analysis of repertoires was carried out in R inside a reproducible Nextflow workflow spanning QC, data transformation and analysis. LymphoSeq2, an R package for exploring AIRR-Seq data, was used to implement custom analyses. After excluding several samples that yielded fewer than 5000 total TRB sequences, 150 to 200 HIV repertoires remained for analysis. Among the approximately 190 retained HIV repertoires, about 59 were collected before ART initiation and 120 to 140 were collected after ART initiation. Repertoires were downsampled to 5000 TRB nucleotide sequences, and summary statistics were averaged over 100 downsampling iterations. TRB sequences were retained for analysis only if CDR3 regions of at least seven amino acids were present. Two measures captured diversity: a Shannon entropy-derived clonality score and the Gini coefficient. Repertoire networks linked the top 5000 CDR3 amino acid sequences whenever two sequences differed by an edit distance of one. GLIPH2 predicted antigen specificity groups and MHC restriction for TRB CDR3 amino acid sequences. To flag known associations with CMV, EBV, HIV or tissue antigens, CDR3 amino acid sequences were compared against VDJdb and McPAS-TCR. Pre-ART, post-ART and control groups were compared with Wilcoxon signed-rank tests and Holm-Bonferroni correction. TCRdb took over this immuneACCESS table, retaining in-frame rearrangements with V and J assigned. Such tables are incomplete; in checked studies, under half of the missing clones stem from an unresolved V gene, and the remainder is unexplained. Clone size and the V and J calls come from that table; the DNA yielded D and trimming. This sample comprises approximately 47,000 clones, roughly four fifths of them detected only once. The ten largest clonotypes hold around 3.1% of the sample.

Results and caveats for the whole study, not just this receptor: Inferences about post-ART repertoire changes are limited because no data were available on ART adherence, viral resistance or therapy changes. Unsorted PBMC were profiled instead of sorted CD4+ and CD8+ T cells because pre-ART samples had limited cell numbers. Because PBMC availability was limited, only the TCR beta chain was sequenced, with no alpha chain pairing. The samples were dated from about 2003 to 2017, and the ART regimens that were used may be less effective than current ART regimens. A significant increase in TRB diversity was found to be associated with ART initiation, although TRB diversity was observed to remain significantly below that of transplant donor controls even after long-term ART. Expanded TRB clones identified before ART initiation dominated the repertoire across all time points, though the dominance fluctuated and decreased in many PLHIV after ART. CDR3 length ranges in HIV repertoires were narrower than in controls, and network structure suggested an antigen-experienced repertoire with only a slight naive shift after ART.

The CDR3 runs 14 amino acids, cysteine and phenylalanine included. Only the CDR3 region is kept as DNA, spanning 42 bases read in frame from base 1. V is shortened by 3 bases, J by 6 bases, and the region joining them spans 12 bases. Per the germline V gene, MDHEN is the CDR1 and SYDVKM is the CDR2. This receptor chain uses TRBV28 and TRBJ2-4; TRBD1 is perhaps the D gene, given 5 matching bases. This receptor was taken from a young woman with HIV. This material consisted of unsorted PBMCs, taken 0.8 years after starting antiretroviral therapy. The CDR3 region has the sequence CASSFSPGSNIQYF. The nucleotides are TGTGCCAGCAGTTTCTCTCCAGGGTCAAACATTCAGTACTTC.